A single T cell receptor beta chain is shown here with its context. This CDR3 spans 19 amino acids. In germline, CDR1 is SGHDN, CDR2 FVKESK. V lost 3 bases and J lost 2; bases outside the gene matches: 13. The sample belongs to a study of blood T cell repertoires in COVID-19. In the authors' workflow: From reference gene primer amplification, estimates of nucleated cell counts were derived. The protocol was immunoSEQ multiplex PCR, while the TCRdb copy is restricted to in-frame clones and leaves out a portion. V, J and clone size derive from that table, while D and trimming were established from the DNA sequence. The table has 87,000 or so clones, 86% seen once.

This chain uses TRBV14 with TRBJ2-5; 12 positions agree with TRBD2. This clonotype originated in a woman aged 80 or older in a cohort sampled during active or convalescent COVID-19. Source material: peripheral blood. CDR3 sequence (DNA): TGTGCCAGCAGCCATCGAATAGGGACTAGCGGGCTGAGTCAAGAGACCCAGTACTTC. Translated: CASSHRIGTSGLSQETQYF. The entire variable domain, with the rest obtained from reference TRBV14 and TRBJ2-5, is as follows: EAGVTQFPSHSVIEKGQTVTLRCDPISGHDNLYWYRRVMGKEIKFLLHFVKESKQDESGMPNNRFLAERTGGTYSTLKVQPAELEDSGVYFCASSHRIGTSGLSQETQYFGPGTRLLVL.